This T cell receptor (beta chain) was obtained from a study of cytomegalovirus exposure and HLA in healthy donors. Looking at the study overall: The 95 million to 120 million unique TCR beta sequences, from about 170 million T cells, were found by an earlier analysis. Study conclusions and caveats: TCR beta chains numbering more than 150 were designated cytomegalovirus-associated.

As concerns this clone: Its target is not known. At one boundary the junction diverges from the germline segment, which might be a read error.

It was with 60 Vbeta and 13 Jbeta primers that the PCR ran. Assay used: immunoSEQ multiplex PCR; TCRdb lists only in-frame clones, some missing. This repertoire includes 130,000 or so clones. This CDR3 is 16 amino acids long. CDR1 is MGHRA and CDR2 is YSYEKL in the germline V gene. Sequencing was carried out using PBMCs. The receptor was derived from a woman aged 40 to 50 in good health and CMV-seronegative. This chain connects TRBV4-1 to TRBJ1-5; no reliable D call. The CDR3 nucleotides are TGTGCCAGCAGCCAAGCCCCCCCCGGGGGCAATCAGCCCCAGCATTTT. Its protein is CASSQAPPGGNQPQHF.